This T cell receptor beta chain was sequenced for a study of control samples from healthy donors and cancer patients. The germline V gene encodes CDR1 SGHDT and CDR2 YYEEEE. The germline V and J ends were trimmed by 1 base and 1 base, with 10 bases remaining between them. The CDR3 is 15 residues long. Only a few counts were recorded for this clone. Only in-frame clones appear in the TCRdb table, and some are missing; sequencing was by immunoSEQ multiplex PCR. The sample yields about 50,000 clones, about nine tenths seen once. Input material: PBMCs. The clonotype originates from a man aged 50 to 60 with head and neck cancer. V is TRBV5-6 and J is TRBJ2-3; tentatively, D is TRBD2 (6 bases). The CDR3 spells CASSLRKRGTDTQYF. Written as DNA, the CDR3 is TGTGCCAGCAGCTTGAGAAAGCGGGGCACAGATACGCAGTATTTT. Supplemented by reference TRBV5-6 and TRBJ2-3, the full variable domain reads DAGVTQSPTHLIKTRGQQVTLRCSPKSGHDTVSWYQQALGQGPQFIFQYYEEEERQRGNFPDRFSGHQFPNYSSELNVNALLLGDSALYLCASSLRKRGTDTQYFGPGTRLTVL.